The clone carrying this T cell receptor beta chain was counted only a few times. What it binds is not known. Data came from immunoSEQ multiplex PCR; TCRdb stores just in-frame clones and leaves some out. The table has 130,000 or so clones, about 90% seen once. This record comes from a study of T cell responses to AZD1222 COVID-19 vaccine. CDR1 and CDR2 from the germline V gene are SNHLY and FYNNEI. The CDR3 covers 15 residues. Trimming took off 6 bases at V and 8 bases at J, with 17 bases between the two ends. Study-wide results and caveats: Repertoire sampling happened only post peak T cell response. Reports say nearly half of spike-specific TCRs go after unmutated variant regions. Compared with day 0, the breadth and depth of the Spike-specific TCR repertoire rose significantly after two doses of AZD1222. Distributed over spike, vaccine-associated CD4 TCRs predominated at 160-218 and 743-854.

The V and J genes are TRBV2 and TRBJ1-6; perhaps TRBD1 as D (6 bases). Material: peripheral blood, obtained on day 0 of AZD1222 vaccination. The sequence was obtained from an adult in good health. The CDR3 protein is CASRYRAIGDSPLHF. In nucleotides, the CDR3 is TGTGCCAGCAGGTACAGGGCCATCGGAGATTCACCCCTCCACTTT.